The present T cell receptor (beta chain) was sequenced within a study of T cells in Graves' hyperthyroidism and ophthalmopathy. The CDR3 regions of TCR beta were amplified from RNA transcripts. HTBI primers were the set used in a first-round RT-PCR of the TCR CDR3. From the multiplex PCR reads, TCRdb called clonotypes with MiXCR, one entry per CDR3 protein. The sample records about 710,000 distinct CDR3 sequences, about 16% being singletons. Patients aged 18 to 65 had newly diagnosed hyperthyroidism lasting under 2 months. Uncontrolled infections, other autoimmune diseases, pregnancy or lactation led to exclusion of patients. The CDR3 length is 13 residues. Trimming pared 5 bases from V and 5 bases from J, leaving 15 bases between. From germline, CDR1 is SQVTM and CDR2 ANQGSEA.

The receptor comes from a man in his late teens or twenties with Graves' hyperthyroidism. The V and J genes are TRBV29-1 and TRBJ2-5; D perhaps matches TRBD1 (5 bases). The sequencing sample was made of blood. Here the CDR3 reads CSVYPNGAETQYF. DNA for the CDR3: TGCAGCGTTTATCCCAATGGGGCGGAGACCCAGTACTTC.